This T cell receptor (beta chain) is from a study of shared clonotypes between healthy human individuals. All of the donors resided in Nashville, Tennessee, and each was a Caucasian adult. The CDR3 extends over 12 amino acids. Between the trimmed V and J ends, which lost 4 bases and 1 base, there was a span of 4 bases. The germline CDR1 and CDR2 sequences are KGHSH and LQKENI. This clone was detected only a few times. Data came from immunoSEQ multiplex PCR; TCRdb stores just in-frame clones and leaves some out. Of around 940,000 clones in the sample, 76% are singletons; the top ten hold 1.5%. J is TRBJ1-1 and V is TRBV18; D is unresolved. The sequenced sample consisted of memory CD4+ T cells sorted from blood. As to subset: CD45RA-negative fraction. This TCR was recovered from a young man in good health. The CDR3: CASSHPNTEAFF. In nucleotides, the CDR3 is TGTGCCAGCTCACATCCGAACACTGAAGCTTTCTTT.